The 10 T cell receptor beta chains reported below all come from one sample, sequenced in a study of blood T cell repertoires in COVID-19. Assay: immunoSEQ multiplex PCR; the TCRdb copy retains only in-frame clones and omits some. The table has 400,000 to 550,000 clones, 75% to 90% seen once. Sequenced sample: peripheral blood. Source of these receptors: a woman in her twenties or thirties with acute or convalescent COVID-19.

This chain connects TRBV5-8 to TRBJ2-2; D perhaps matches TRBD2 (6 bases). The V end was cut by 0 bases, the J end by 2 bases, with 14 bases between. The CDR3 extends over 17 amino acids. Germline assignment: CDR1 SGHTS and CDR2 YDEGEE. The CDR3 sequence is CASSLGVSGANTGELFF. The CDR3 nucleotides are TGTGCCAGCAGCTTGGGGGTTAGCGGAGCAAACACCGGGGAGCTGTTTTTT.

The rearrangement joins TRBV10-1 to TRBJ2-2; unclear D gene. Trimming left V 6 bases short and J 1 base short, with 6 bases between. CDR3 size: 13 residues. The germline V gene encodes CDR1 WNHNN and CDR2 SYGVQD (reference sequence). The CDR3 nucleotides are TGCGCCAGCAGAAGAGAGAACACCGGGGAGCTGTTTTTT. Amino acids: CASRRENTGELFF.

CDR3 in amino acids: CASSLAESTDTQYF. The CDR3 DNA sequence: TGTGCCAGCAGCTTGGCGGAGAGCACAGATACGCAGTATTTT. The J gene is TRBJ2-3, the V gene TRBV7-9; no firm D call. The V end lost 3 bases, the J end lost 0 bases, and 7 bases lay between the germline ends. Germline V lookup: CDR1 SEHNR, CDR2 FQNEAQ (reference sequence). This CDR3 is built from 14 residues.

The chain carries TRBV28 and TRBJ2-3; TRBD2 is a possible D gene (5 bases). The length of the CDR3 is 15 residues. Trimming pared 6 bases from V and 3 bases from J, leaving 16 bases between. Germline loops: CDR1 MDHEN, CDR2 SYDVKM. CDR3 coding DNA: TGTGCCAGCAGCCCCAATGGACTGGCTACAGATACGCAGTATTTT. Its protein is CASSPNGLATDTQYF.

A remark on this clone: Different DNA sequences within this sample yield the same CDR3. The gene calls are TRBV30 and TRBJ2-1; the D is unclear. Germline CDR1 reads GTSNPN; CDR2 reads SVGIG (reference sequence). The length of the CDR3 is 13 residues. V lost 3 bases and J lost 4, with 10 bases in between. The CDR3 reads CAWSVGAYNEQFF. CDR3 bases: TGTGCCTGGAGCGTGGGCGCTTACAATGAGCAGTTCTTC.

In this sample, this clone turned up once. The junction shows a germline mismatch at one end, possibly a read error. The gene calls are TRBV11-2 and TRBJ2-2, with 12 bases identical to TRBD2. This CDR3 region has 18 residues. CDR1 is SGHAT, CDR2 FQNNGV, per germline. The CDR3 DNA sequence: TGTGCCAGCACCTTATTACATCTAGCGGGGGGGAGCACCGGGGAGCTGTTTTTT. Translating it yields CASTLLHLAGGSTGELFF.

The chain combines TRBV9 with TRBJ1-4; 9 positions match TRBD1. The CDR3 is 16 residues long. V gave up 2 bases and J gave up 7 bases; unmatched junction bases: 9. Germline V lookup: CDR1 SGDLS, CDR2 YYNGEE. The CDR3: CASSVSWETGGEKLFF. In DNA form, the CDR3 reads TGTGCCAGCAGCGTTAGTTGGGAGACAGGGGGTGAAAAACTGTTTTTT.

This sequence joins TRBV11-2 and TRBJ2-3; 7 bases are a match to TRBD2. With 5 bases clipped from V and 5 bases from J, the junction kept 7 bases outside the gene matches. The CDR3 is made up of 14 amino acids. In germline, CDR1 is SGHAT, CDR2 FQNNGV. The CDR3 reads CASSHTREGDTQYF. The CDR3 DNA is TGTGCCAGCAGCCACACTAGGGAGGGAGATACGCAGTATTTT.

V gene TRBV2 combines with J gene TRBJ2-3, with D possibly being TRBD1 (6 bases). Trimming took 4 bases from V and 2 from J, leaving 13 bases between them. The CDR3 has 15 residues. Germline-derived CDR1 and CDR2 are SNHLY and FYNNEI. Here the CDR3 DNA reads TGTGCCAGCAGTGCTACAGGGAAGATCACAGATACGCAGTATTTT. This sequence encodes CASSATGKITDTQYF.

The rearrangement links TRBV25-1 to TRBJ2-1; 11 nucleotides agree with TRBD2. V gave up 3 bases and J gave up 4 bases; unmatched junction bases: 2. The CDR3 is 15 amino acids. CDR1 and CDR2 (germline): MGHDK, SYGVNS. The CDR3 reads CASSEASGGYNEQFF. In nucleotides, the CDR3 is TGTGCCAGCAGTGAGGCTAGCGGGGGGTACAATGAGCAGTTCTTC.